A selection of T cell receptor beta chains follows, all from one sample in a study of T-cell reconstitution after alpha-beta-depleted transplantation in children. One entry per CDR3 protein results from TCRdb running MiXCR on the PCR reads. Altogether about 260,000 distinct CDR3 sequences are present, approximately 10% being singletons, with the ten largest covering around 20%. Sequenced material: peripheral blood, taken 180 days after TCRalphabeta/CD19-depleted stem cell transplant. The receptors originated from a male patient aged 2-15 years who had a stem cell transplant for chronic granulomatous disease, so the T cells may come from the graft donor. Each CDR3 is given with its conserved first and last residue. D genes are given only for firm matches. Some rows mark clone size as missing; the rest say once, few, many or name a class of expanded clone.

>TRBJ2-7|NA|16|many|TRBV21-1
CASSTPGPGATYEQYF
TGTGCCAGCAGCACCCCAGGGCCGGGTGCTACCTACGAGCAGTACTTC
>TRBJ2-1|TRBD1|15|many|TRBV6-1
CASIADRGLANEQFF
TGTGCCAGCATCGCAGACAGGGGGCTAGCCAATGAGCAGTTCTTC
>TRBJ1-2|NA|12|many|TRBV20-1
CSAGGTTPGYTF
TGCAGTGCTGGAGGGACAACCCCTGGCTACACCTTC
>TRBJ1-5|TRBD1|14|many|TRBV7-2
CASSGQEWDQPQHF
TGTGCCAGCAGCGGACAGGAATGGGATCAGCCCCAGCATTTT
>TRBJ2-3|NA|15|many|TRBV28
CATDPLGGPTDTQYF
TGTGCCACAGACCCGTTAGGGGGGCCCACAGATACGCAGTATTTT
>TRBJ2-1|TRBD2|18|many|TRBV4-1
CASSQKPPLGGRAHEQFF
TGCGCCAGCAGCCAAAAACCACCTCTGGGCGGGAGGGCCCATGAGCAGTTCTTC
>TRBJ2-7|TRBD1|13|many|TRBV20-1
CSARRQGVYEQYF
TGCAGTGCTCGCAGACAGGGGGTCTACGAGCAGTACTTC
>TRBJ2-5|NA|13|few|TRBV30
CAWTKQGGETQYF
TGTGCCTGGACTAAACAGGGGGGGGAGACCCAGTACTTC
>TRBJ2-5|NA|14|many|TRBV7-2
CASSPSSLQETQYF
TGTGCCAGCAGCCCCAGTTCACTGCAGGAGACCCAGTACTTC
>TRBJ2-7|NA|14|many|TRBV3-1
CASSQVSGSYEQYF
TGTGCCAGCAGCCAAGTATCCGGCTCCTACGAGCAGTACTTC
>TRBJ2-7|NA|14|many|TRBV9
CASSVGGNPYEQYF
TGTGCCAGCAGCGTAGGCGGGAACCCCTACGAGCAGTACTTC
>TRBJ2-5|TRBD2|16|many|TRBV7-9
CASTWASGGPDGTQYF
TGTGCCAGCACGTGGGCTAGCGGGGGGCCTGACGGGACCCAGTACTTC
>TRBJ1-5|NA|15|many|TRBV6-1
CATVPGREGYQPQHF
TGTGCCACCGTCCCGGGTAGGGAGGGATACCAGCCCCAGCATTTT
>TRBJ1-3|NA|13|many|TRBV29-1
CSVGAGPGNTIYF
TGCAGCGTTGGCGCAGGACCTGGAAACACCATATATTTT
>TRBJ1-2|TRBD1|14|few|TRBV13
CASSPPGQVYGYTF
TGTGCCAGCAGCCCGCCCGGACAGGTCTATGGCTACACCTTC
>TRBJ2-3|TRBD2|17|many|TRBV6-2/TRBV6-3
CASSSHRTSGRTDTQYF
TGTGCCAGCAGTTCCCATCGGACTAGCGGGAGAACCGATACGCAGTATTTT
>TRBJ2-1|TRBD2|16|many|TRBV12-3/TRBV12-4
CASRGLAGGGYNEQFF
TGTGCCAGCAGAGGACTAGCGGGAGGGGGGTACAATGAGCAGTTCTTC
>TRBJ2-1|TRBD2|15|many|TRBV15
CATSRDGGTYNEQFF
TGTGCCACCAGCAGAGACGGGGGGACCTACAATGAGCAGTTCTTC
>TRBJ1-1|TRBD1|14|many|TRBV28
CASSSGTGVTEAFF
TGTGCCAGCAGTTCGGGGACAGGGGTCACTGAAGCTTTCTTT
>TRBJ2-2|TRBD2|15|many|TRBV5-1
CASSREGQNTGELFF
TGCGCCAGCAGCCGGGAGGGCCAGAACACCGGGGAGCTGTTTTTT
>TRBJ2-7|NA|16|many|TRBV5-1
CASSLEGGSLGYEQYF
TGCGCCAGCAGCTTGGAAGGGGGGTCCCTCGGGTACGAGCAGTACTTC
>TRBJ2-6|TRBD2|17|NA|TRBV29-1
CSVLLLADSSGANVLTF
TGCAGCGTTCTCCTACTAGCGGATAGCTCTGGGGCCAACGTCCTGACTTTC
>TRBJ2-1|TRBD2|19|medium-sized|TRBV14
CASSQDWASGRARHNEQFF
TGTGCCAGCAGCCAAGATTGGGCTAGCGGGAGGGCCCGGCACAATGAGCAGTTCTTC
>TRBJ2-3|NA|15|many|TRBV9
CASSLHRPSTDTQYF
TGTGCCAGCAGCCTTCACAGACCTAGCACAGATACGCAGTATTTT
>TRBJ1-1|NA|15|many|TRBV5-1
CASSPLGGDYTEAFF
TGCGCCAGCAGCCCCCTCGGGGGGGACTACACTGAAGCTTTCTTT
>TRBJ2-7|TRBD1|15|many|TRBV6-2/TRBV6-3
CASIKDRGQRYEQYF
TGTGCCAGCATCAAAGACAGGGGACAACGCTACGAGCAGTACTTC
>TRBJ2-7|NA|11|many|TRBV29-1
CSASGQGKQYF
TGCAGCGCCTCCGGGCAGGGAAAGCAGTACTTC
>TRBJ2-5|TRBD2|14|many|TRBV7-2
CASSRTSGSETQYF
TGTGCCAGCAGCCGGACTAGCGGGAGCGAGACCCAGTACTTC
>TRBJ1-4|NA|15|many|TRBV7-2
CASSPIGGRTEKLFF
TGTGCCAGCAGCCCAATAGGGGGGCGAACCGAAAAACTGTTTTTT
>TRBJ2-3|NA|15|many|TRBV4-3
CASSQDDRFTDTQYF
TGCGCCAGCAGCCAAGATGACAGGTTCACAGATACGCAGTATTTT
>TRBJ1-1|NA|15|many|TRBV29-1
CSVEDLGRGNTEAFF
TGCAGCGTTGAAGATTTAGGCAGGGGAAACACTGAAGCTTTCTTT
>TRBJ2-4|TRBD1|17|many|TRBV13
CASSLRGQGPDKNIQYF
TGTGCCAGCAGCTTACGGGGACAGGGTCCCGATAAAAACATTCAGTACTTC
>TRBJ2-3|NA|14|many|TRBV14
CASSQDLGIDTQYF
TGTGCCAGCAGCCAAGATTTAGGCATAGATACGCAGTATTTT
>TRBJ2-1|NA|15|many|TRBV18
CASSPPGTSYNEQFF
TGTGCCAGCTCACCACCGGGTACGTCCTACAATGAGCAGTTCTTC
>TRBJ1-5|NA|15|many|TRBV7-9
CASSLDGGWSQPQHF
TGTGCCAGCAGCTTAGACGGCGGGTGGTCTCAGCCCCAGCATTTT
>TRBJ2-1|NA|14|few|TRBV12-3/TRBV12-4
CASSFWTKNNEQFF
TGTGCCAGCAGTTTTTGGACTAAAAACAATGAGCAGTTCTTC
>TRBJ1-1|TRBD1|16|many|TRBV20-1
CSARVLQGAEGTEAFF
TGCAGTGCTAGAGTACTCCAGGGGGCAGAGGGGACTGAAGCTTTCTTT
>TRBJ2-7|TRBD1|16|many|TRBV12-3/TRBV12-4
CASSLSRRPGGYEQYF
TGTGCCAGCAGTTTATCCCGACGGCCAGGGGGCTACGAGCAGTACTTC
>TRBJ2-1|TRBD2|15|many|TRBV6-2/TRBV6-3
CATTDGGGTYNEQFF
TGTGCCACAACGGATGGCGGGGGGACGTACAATGAGCAGTTCTTC
>TRBJ2-5|NA|15|many|TRBV20-1
CSARDVLAKQETQYF
TGCAGTGCTAGAGATGTTCTAGCGAAACAAGAGACCCAGTACTTC
>TRBJ2-2|NA|14|many|TRBV21-1
CASSVRDSTGELFF
TGTGCCAGCAGCGTTCGGGATAGCACCGGGGAGCTGTTTTTT
>TRBJ1-1|TRBD1|15|many|TRBV29-1
CSASGTGGGNTEAFF
TGCAGCGCTTCCGGGACAGGGGGCGGGAACACTGAAGCTTTCTTT
>TRBJ2-3|TRBD2|15|many|TRBV12-3/TRBV12-4
CASSPSGRATDTQYF
TGTGCCAGCAGCCCTAGCGGGAGGGCAACAGATACGCAGTATTTT
>TRBJ2-4|NA|14|many|TRBV6-2/TRBV6-3
CASSPAVAKNIQYF
TGTGCCAGCAGTCCGGCGGTCGCCAAAAACATTCAGTACTTC
>TRBJ2-1|NA|15|many|TRBV18
CASSPTSIGARAQFF
TGTGCCAGCTCACCAACGTCGATCGGCGCACGCGCCCAGTTCTTC
>TRBJ2-7|TRBD1|13|many|TRBV7-8
CASSSRDRGSKYF
TGTGCCAGCAGCTCAAGGGACAGGGGGAGTAAGTACTTC
>TRBJ1-5|NA|16|few|TRBV28
CASTGGRGNSNQPQHF
TGTGCCAGCACCGGGGGTAGGGGAAATAGCAATCAGCCCCAGCATTTT
>TRBJ2-7|NA|15|many|TRBV6-1
CASSEARQAIYEQYF
TGTGCCAGCAGTGAAGCAAGACAGGCCATCTACGAGCAGTACTTC
>TRBJ2-5|NA|13|many|TRBV18
CASSPQSQETQYF
TGTGCCAGCTCACCCCAGTCACAAGAGACCCAGTACTTC